Presented here are 28 T cell receptor beta chains from one specimen sequenced in a study of shared clonotypes between healthy human individuals. TCRdb's copy holds only in-frame clones and misses some; the assay was immunoSEQ multiplex PCR. The top ten clones hold 0.05% to 0.07% of a sample with approximately 500,000 clones, almost 97% of them seen once. Sequencing input: naive CD4+ T cells sorted from blood. Subset described: CD45RA+ positively selected. These receptors originate from a woman aged 25-40 years in good health.

The chain employs TRBV18 and TRBJ1-4; 9 bases align to TRBD1. V lost 3 bases, J lost 0 bases, and 11 bases stayed unmatched. Germline CDR1 and CDR2: KGHSH and LQKENI. The CDR3 length is 19 residues. The CDR3 DNA sequence: TGTGCCAGCTCACCCGTCCCGGGACAGGGTGTTTCAACTAATGAAAAACTGTTTTTT. It yields the protein CASSPVPGQGVSTNEKLFF.

The rearrangement joins TRBV13 to TRBJ2-7, with 11 bases identical to TRBD1. The CDR3 has 14 amino acids. CDR1 and CDR2 (germline): PRHDT, FYEKMQ (reference sequence). V shed 5 bases and J 3 bases; nucleotides not matched to a gene: 3. The CDR3 sequence is CASSHGTGGYEQYF. In DNA form, the CDR3 reads TGTGCCAGCAGCCACGGGACAGGGGGCTACGAGCAGTACTTC.

The chain recombines TRBV5-4 with TRBJ1-4; D not resolved. V dropped 4 bases and J dropped 0 bases, with 7 bases sitting between them. Germline loops: CDR1 SGHNT, CDR2 YYREEE (reference sequence). The CDR3 totals 14 residues. The CDR3, as DNA: TGTGCCAGCAGCCAAGGGACAACTAATGAAAAACTGTTTTTT. This gives the protein CASSQGTTNEKLFF.

The rearrangement joins TRBV28 to TRBJ1-5; the D is unclear. V lost 4 bases and J lost 0, with 10 bases in between. CDR3 size: 15 residues. Germline V CDR1 and CDR2: MDHEN, SYDVKM. CDR3 sequence (DNA): TGTGCCAGCAGTTCGCATCAGGTTAGCAATCAGCCCCAGCATTTT. Its protein is CASSSHQVSNQPQHF.

This chain joins TRBV27 and TRBJ2-1, with a possible D match to TRBD2 (6 bases). The CDR3 spans 14 residues. The germline V and J ends were trimmed by 5 bases and 1 base, with 9 bases remaining between them. Germline V gene data show CDR1 as MNHEY and CDR2 as SMNVEV (reference sequence). As DNA, the CDR3 is TGTGCCAGCAGTAGGGACTCGTCCTACAATGAGCAGTTCTTC. Protein product: CASSRDSSYNEQFF.

The rearrangement links TRBV7-9 to TRBJ2-5; possibly TRBD1 or TRBD2 for D (5 bases each). The CDR3 sequence is 11 residues long. In germline, CDR1 is SEHNR, CDR2 FQNEAQ (reference sequence). With 5 bases removed from V and 11 bases from J, the gap between germline ends came to 12 bases. The CDR3 nucleotides are TGTGCCAGCAGCCCAGTGGGGGAGCAGTACTTC. Encoded protein: CASSPVGEQYF. The full variable domain, its missing parts supplied by reference TRBV7-9 and TRBJ2-5, is DTGVSQNPRHKITKRGQNVTFRCDPISEHNRLYWYRQTLGQGPEFLTYFQNEAQLEKSRLLSDRFSAERPKGSFSTLEIQRTEQGDSAMYLCASSPVGEQYFGPGTRLLVL.

This clone came up a few times. Other nucleotide sequences from this sample produce the same CDR3. The chain is built from TRBV7-2 and TRBJ2-7; possible D gene TRBD2, 5 bases. The length of the CDR3 is 13 residues. V lost 3 bases and J 3 bases, leaving 9 bases between the germline ends. Germline V lookup: CDR1 SGHTA, CDR2 FQGNSA. The CDR3 protein is CASSLGEGYEQYF. CDR3 DNA sequence: TGTGCCAGCAGCTTGGGCGAGGGCTACGAGCAGTACTTC.

V usage is TRBV5-1 and J usage is TRBJ1-1; 9 nucleotides align to TRBD1. The V segment lost 5 bases and the J segment 2 bases; nucleotides outside the gene matches: 10. The CDR3 sequence is 16 residues long. CDR1 is SGHRS and CDR2 is YFSETQ in the germline V gene. The CDR3 DNA follows: TGCGCCAGCAGTTCCACAGGGGGCGCGGGCAACACTGAAGCTTTCTTT. Amino acids: CASSSTGGAGNTEAFF.

The chain employs TRBV28 and TRBJ1-1, with D possibly TRBD1 on 6 matching bases. Germline lookup yields CDR1 MDHEN and CDR2 SYDVKM. V was pared by 5 bases and J by 3 bases, with 16 bases between. This CDR3 has 15 residues. The DNA of the CDR3 is TGTGCCAGCAGTCCGCATACAGGGAGCCACACTGAAGCTTTCTTT. This encodes CASSPHTGSHTEAFF.

This rearrangement joins TRBV18 to TRBJ2-3; 8 nucleotides match TRBD2. V shed 4 bases, J shed 5 bases, and the junction held 8 bases outside the gene matches. The CDR3 is 15 amino acids. CDR1 and CDR2 (germline): KGHSH, LQKENI. CDR3 sequence: CASSQSGSSEDTQYF. The CDR3 DNA sequence: TGTGCCAGCTCACAAAGCGGGAGCTCCGAAGATACGCAGTATTTT.

J is TRBJ1-1 and V is TRBV15; D perhaps matches TRBD1 (5 bases). The V end was cut by 1 base, the J end by 5 bases, with 14 bases between. Germline loops: CDR1 LNHNV, CDR2 YYDKDF (reference sequence). The CDR3 sequence is 15 residues long. The CDR3 DNA reads as TGTGCCACCAGCAGAGGAGTTCTGCGGGGGACTGAAGCTTTCTTT. Residues: CATSRGVLRGTEAFF.

The rearrangement uses TRBV5-1 and TRBJ1-2, with D hard to call. The germline gives CDR1 SGHRS, CDR2 YFSETQ. The V and J ends lost 0 bases and 8 bases respectively, with 8 bases between them. The CDR3 length is 12 residues. The CDR3 here is CASSLVGVGYTF. The CDR3 DNA reads TGCGCCAGCAGCTTGGTTGGGGTCGGCTACACCTTC.

As regards this clone: This sample also contains other DNA sequences that code for the same CDR3. The rearrangement joins TRBV5-1 to TRBJ2-7, with D perhaps matching TRBD1 or TRBD2 (5 bases each). V was pared by 4 bases and J by 2 bases, with 10 bases between. The germline CDR1 and CDR2 sequences are SGHRS and YFSETQ. CDR3 length equals 13 residues. The DNA of the CDR3 is TGCGCCAGCAGCCGGGACGGGACCTACGAGCAGTACTTC. Protein product: CASSRDGTYEQYF.

As for this clone: Sequence at one end of the junction differs from germline and may be a read error. This chain links TRBV20-1 with TRBJ2-3; D may match TRBD1 or TRBD2 (5 bases each). The length of the CDR3 is 11 residues. Germline V gene data show CDR1 as DFQATT and CDR2 as SNEGSKA (reference sequence). The CDR3 sequence: CSARARDRQGF. The CDR3 DNA reads as TGCAGTGCTAGGGCCCGGGACCGGCAGGGTTTT.

This clone showed up just once. The chain recombines TRBV28 with TRBJ2-1; 10 nucleotides match TRBD2. Trimming at V came to 5 bases and at J to 6 bases, leaving 7 bases not matched to a gene. Germline values: CDR1 MDHEN, CDR2 SYDVKM. The CDR3 is 15 residues long. This chain's CDR3 is CASSPTSGTFNEQFF. In DNA form, the CDR3 reads TGTGCCAGCAGTCCAACTAGCGGGACCTTCAATGAGCAGTTCTTC. Together with reference TRBV28 and TRBJ2-1, the CDR3 gives the full variable domain: DVKVTQSSRYLVKRTGEKVFLECVQDMDHENMFWYRQDPGLGLRLIYFSYDVKMKEKGDIPEGYSVSREKKERFSLILESASTNQTSMYLCASSPTSGTFNEQFFGPGTRLTVL.

The V call is TRBV28, the J call TRBJ2-3; D unresolved. Per the germline V gene, CDR1 is MDHEN and CDR2 is SYDVKM. Between the trimmed V and J ends, which lost 2 bases and 3 bases, there was a span of 15 bases. CDR3 length: 16 residues. The CDR3: CASSLGGIGRTDTQYF. CDR3 coding DNA: TGTGCCAGCAGTTTAGGCGGAATAGGAAGAACAGATACGCAGTATTTT.

The rearrangement joins TRBV4-2 to TRBJ2-1; 10 nucleotides align to TRBD2. V lost 4 bases to trimming and J lost 0 bases; unmatched junction nucleotides: 6. The length of the CDR3 is 17 residues. In germline, CDR1 is LGHNA, CDR2 YNFKEQ. CDR3 bases: TGTGCCAGCAGCCGGGAACTAGCGGGAACCTCCTACAATGAGCAGTTCTTC. Its translation: CASSRELAGTSYNEQFF.

This clone came up a few times. The chain links TRBV7-2 to TRBJ2-7; D remains unclear. The CDR3 spans 15 residues. Trimming left V 7 bases short and J 1 base short, with 17 bases between. CDR1 and CDR2 (germline): SGHTA, FQGNSA. This chain's CDR3 is CASTPDHSPSYEQYF. In DNA, the CDR3 is TGTGCCAGCACCCCGGACCATTCCCCGTCCTACGAGCAGTACTTC.

The chain uses TRBV28 and TRBJ2-5; 11 bases align to TRBD1. Per germline, CDR1 MDHEN and CDR2 SYDVKM. With V trimmed by 5 bases and J by 5 bases, 7 bases remained unmatched. The CDR3 extends over 15 amino acids. The CDR3 spells CASSPGQGAWETQYF. The CDR3, as DNA: TGTGCCAGCAGTCCCGGACAGGGGGCCTGGGAGACCCAGTACTTC.

The rearrangement joins TRBV28 to TRBJ1-2, with 12 bases fitting TRBD1. Germline V gene sequence: CDR1 MDHEN, CDR2 SYDVKM. The CDR3 is 16 amino acids. J was trimmed by 4 bases and V by 3 bases; bases with no gene match: 6. The CDR3 loop reads CASSFGTGGAVYGYTF. The CDR3 bases are TGTGCCAGCAGTTTCGGGACAGGGGGCGCCGTCTATGGCTACACCTTC.

This clone was seen only a few times. V and J are TRBV19 and TRBJ2-7; 7 nucleotides match TRBD1. The length of the CDR3 is 14 residues. CDR1 is LNHDA and CDR2 is SQIVND in the germline V gene (reference sequence). V lost 3 bases, J lost 5 bases, and 7 bases stayed unmatched. DNA of the CDR3: TGTGCCAGTAGTATGGGGACAGACTGGGACGAGCAGTACTTC. It specifies CASSMGTDWDEQYF.

On this clone itself: This CDR3 is also generated by other DNA sequences in the sample. This rearrangement joins TRBV5-1 to TRBJ2-5; D possibly corresponds to TRBD1 (6 bases). The CDR3 is 13 amino acids. Trimming shortened V by 4 bases and J by 2 bases, and 9 bases separated the two germline ends. The V gene's germline CDR1 is SGHRS and CDR2 YFSETQ. The CDR3 bases are TGCGCCAGCAGCCCCACAGGGCAAGAGACCCAGTACTTC. It codes for CASSPTGQETQYF. The entire variable domain, with the rest obtained from reference TRBV5-1 and TRBJ2-5, is as follows: KAGVTQTPRYLIKTRGQQVTLSCSPISGHRSVSWYQQTPGQGLQFLFEYFSETQRNKGNFPGRFSGRQFSNSRSEMNVSTLELGDSALYLCASSPTGQETQYFGPGTRLLVL.

This chain links TRBV6-1 with TRBJ1-2, with D perhaps matching TRBD1 (5 bases). V was pared by 5 bases and J by 4 bases, with 14 bases between. This CDR3 has 14 amino acids. CDR1 and CDR2 from the germline V gene are MNHNS and SASEGT. The CDR3 sequence: CASSTGLGPYGYTF. In nucleotides, the CDR3 is TGTGCCAGCAGTACCGGACTGGGGCCCTATGGCTACACCTTC.

The chain joins TRBV5-8 to TRBJ1-2; possibly TRBD1 for D (5 bases). Germline CDR1 reads SGHTS; CDR2 reads YDEGEE. V shed 5 bases and J shed 3 bases, with 14 bases lying between them. There are 14 residues in the CDR3. The CDR3 DNA sequence: TGTGCCAGCAGACTCCTGACAGCCCACTATGGCTACACCTTC. This codes for CASRLLTAHYGYTF.

The V gene is TRBV6-1, the J gene TRBJ1-2, with TRBD1 matching over 7 bases. V dropped 5 bases and J dropped 7; count of bases not matched to a gene: 7. The length of the CDR3 is 13 residues. CDR1 and CDR2 from the germline V gene are MNHNS and SASEGT. As DNA, the CDR3 is TGTGCCAGCAGTCGACAGGGATTACCTGGCTACACCTTC. It codes for CASSRQGLPGYTF.

V gene TRBV6-5 combines with J gene TRBJ2-7; D is possibly TRBD1 (6 bases). Germline V gene data show CDR1 as MNHEY and CDR2 as SVGAGI. The CDR3 has 15 residues. The V end was cut by 2 bases, the J end by 0 bases, with 11 bases between. The CDR3: CASSYHRASSYEQYF. CDR3 bases: TGTGCCAGCAGTTACCACAGGGCCTCCTCCTACGAGCAGTACTTC.

The gene calls are TRBV4-1 and TRBJ1-2, with TRBD1 as a possible D gene (5 bases). The germline V and J ends were trimmed by 1 base and 8 bases, with 14 bases remaining between them. The length of the CDR3 is 14 residues. CDR1 is MGHRA, CDR2 YSYEKL, per germline. As DNA, the CDR3 is TGCGCCAGCAGCCAAGTTTCGGGGGTGATGGGCTACACCTTC. This sequence encodes CASSQVSGVMGYTF.

V gene TRBV28 combines with J gene TRBJ2-7; maybe TRBD2 (6 bases). This CDR3 contains 16 residues. Trimming removed 2 bases from V and 2 bases from J, with 16 bases in between. Germline CDR1 reads MDHEN; CDR2 reads SYDVKM. CDR3 sequence: CASSLHGTGVAYEQYF. Written as DNA, the CDR3 is TGTGCCAGCAGTTTACACGGGACTGGAGTGGCCTACGAGCAGTACTTC.